These T cell receptor beta chains were read from a single sample in a study of blood T cell repertoires in COVID-19. Libraries were prepared by immunoSEQ multiplex PCR; TCRdb keeps only in-frame clonotypes and omits some of them. This table holds around 200,000 clones, roughly 80% found once. Sequencing used peripheral blood. The receptor set was obtained from a woman older than 75 with active or convalescent COVID-19. The CDR3 runs from the conserved cysteine through the conserved F or W. The D gene is left open where the match is weak. Clone size is given for some rows only: seen once, a few or many times, or a class if the clone is expanded.

v_gene	abundance	j_gene	d_gene	CDR3aa	CDR3nt
TRBV5-4	NA	TRBJ2-7	NA	CASSRSGPYEQYF	TGTGCCAGCAGCAGAAGCGGCCCCTACGAGCAGTACTTC
TRBV15	NA	TRBJ2-7	TRBD2	CATSRGTSGIEQYF	TGTGCCACCAGCAGAGGGACTAGCGGGATAGAGCAGTACTTC
TRBV29-1	few	TRBJ2-7	TRBD1	CSVEALDRGPDGEQYF	TGCAGCGTTGAAGCCCTGGACAGGGGCCCAGACGGCGAGCAGTACTTC
TRBV6-2/TRBV6-3	NA	TRBJ2-2	TRBD2	CASSLGLAGPTGELFF	TGTGCCAGCAGTCTCGGACTAGCGGGGCCCACCGGGGAGCTGTTTTTT
TRBV30	NA	TRBJ2-7	NA	CAWSVSQGYEQYF	TGTGCCTGGAGTGTTTCGCAGGGCTACGAGCAGTACTTC
TRBV7-9	NA	TRBJ1-5	NA	CASRQSGGNQPQHF	TGTGCCAGCAGGCAATCAGGGGGCAATCAGCCCCAGCATTTT
TRBV6-5	NA	TRBJ2-3	TRBD1	CASSYSWTGLTDTQYF	TGTGCCAGCAGTTACTCGTGGACAGGGCTCACAGATACGCAGTATTTT
TRBV9	NA	TRBJ1-3	NA	CASSVEEGTYAGNTIYF	TGTGCCAGCAGCGTAGAGGAAGGGACATATGCTGGAAACACCATATATTTT
TRBV2	NA	TRBJ2-1	TRBD1	CASSPQGVYSYNEQFF	TGTGCCAGCAGTCCACAGGGGGTTTACTCCTACAATGAGCAGTTCTTC
TRBV28	NA	TRBJ2-7	NA	CASSLSDSDLYEQYF	TGTGCCAGCAGTTTATCCGACAGTGACCTCTACGAGCAGTACTTC
TRBV11-2	NA	TRBJ1-1	TRBD1	CASSLGQGPNTEAFF	TGTGCCAGCAGCTTAGGACAGGGACCGAACACTGAAGCTTTCTTT
TRBV12-3/TRBV12-4	NA	TRBJ2-1	NA	CASSLLPRGEQFF	TGTGCCAGCAGTTTATTACCCCGCGGCGAGCAGTTCTTC
TRBV18	NA	TRBJ2-3	NA	CASSPSGDTQYF	TGTGCCAGCTCACCCTCGGGAGATACGCAGTATTTT